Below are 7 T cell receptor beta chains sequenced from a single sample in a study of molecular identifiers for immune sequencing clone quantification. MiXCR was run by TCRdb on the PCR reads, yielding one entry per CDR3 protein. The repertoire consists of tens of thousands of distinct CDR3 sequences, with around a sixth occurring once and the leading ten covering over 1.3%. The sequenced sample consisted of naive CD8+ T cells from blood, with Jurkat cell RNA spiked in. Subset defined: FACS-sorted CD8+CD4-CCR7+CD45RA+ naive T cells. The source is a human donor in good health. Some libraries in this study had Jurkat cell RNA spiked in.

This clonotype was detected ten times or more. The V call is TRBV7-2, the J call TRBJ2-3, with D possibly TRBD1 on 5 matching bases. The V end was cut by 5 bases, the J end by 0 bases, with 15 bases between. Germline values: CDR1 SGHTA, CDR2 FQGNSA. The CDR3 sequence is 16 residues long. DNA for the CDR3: TGTGCCAGCAGCCCCCAGACAGTTACTAGCACAGATACGCAGTATTTT. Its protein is CASSPQTVTSTDTQYF.

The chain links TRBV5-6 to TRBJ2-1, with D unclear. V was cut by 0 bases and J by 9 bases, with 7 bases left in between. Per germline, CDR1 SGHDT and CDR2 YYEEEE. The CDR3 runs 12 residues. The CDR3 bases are TGTGCCAGCAGCTTGGCTTCCCCTGAGCAGTTCTTC. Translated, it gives CASSLASPEQFF.

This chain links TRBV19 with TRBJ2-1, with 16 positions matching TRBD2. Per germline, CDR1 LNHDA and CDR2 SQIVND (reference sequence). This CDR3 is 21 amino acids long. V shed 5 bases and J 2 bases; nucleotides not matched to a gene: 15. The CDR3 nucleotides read TGTGCCAGTAGTCAAAACTTGGGACTAGCGGGAGGGCCAAGCCCCTACAATGAGCAGTTCTTC. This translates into CASSQNLGLAGGPSPYNEQFF.

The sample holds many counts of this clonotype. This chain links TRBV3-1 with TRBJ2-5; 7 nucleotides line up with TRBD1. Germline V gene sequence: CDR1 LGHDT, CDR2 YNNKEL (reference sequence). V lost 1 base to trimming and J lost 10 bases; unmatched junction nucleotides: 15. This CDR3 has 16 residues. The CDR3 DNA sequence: TGTGCCAGCAGCCAAGGCAGTGCTGCTACAGGGGAAAGCCAGTACTTC. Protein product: CASSQGSAATGESQYF.

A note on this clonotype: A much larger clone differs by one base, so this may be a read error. The CDR3 nucleotides read TGTGCCAGCAGCTCGCCGACAGAACTAATAGCCAAAAACATTCAGTACTTC. Amino acids: CASSSPTELIAKNIQYF. This rearrangement joins TRBV7-9 to TRBJ2-4; D is possibly TRBD1 (5 bases). The CDR3 is made up of 17 amino acids. Germline assignment: CDR1 SEHNR and CDR2 FQNEAQ (reference sequence). V was clipped by 4 bases and J by 0 bases, with 16 bases between them. Combining the CDR3 with reference TRBV7-9 and TRBJ2-4 gives the whole variable domain DTGVSQNPRHKITKRGQNVTFRCDPISEHNRLYWYRQTLGQGPEFLTYFQNEAQLEKSRLLSDRFSAERPKGSFSTLEIQRTEQGDSAMYLCASSSPTELIAKNIQYFGAGTRLSVL.

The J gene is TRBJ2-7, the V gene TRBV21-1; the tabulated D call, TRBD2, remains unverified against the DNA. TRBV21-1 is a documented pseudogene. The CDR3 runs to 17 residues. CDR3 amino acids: CASSKGREVSLYYEQYF. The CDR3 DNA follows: TGTGCCAGCAGCAAAGGACGGGAGGTCTCCCTTTACTACGAGCAGTACTTC.

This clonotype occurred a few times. The CDR3 here is CASRTEGETSETQYF. CDR3 nucleotides: TGTGCCAGCAGGACGGAGGGCGAAACCTCAGAGACCCAGTACTTC. The rearrangement joins TRBV28 to TRBJ2-5; a weak D match, TRBD2 (6 bases). Trimming took off 6 bases at V and 4 bases at J, with 18 bases between the two ends. The CDR3 sequence is 15 residues long. Germline-derived CDR1 and CDR2 are MDHEN and SYDVKM.